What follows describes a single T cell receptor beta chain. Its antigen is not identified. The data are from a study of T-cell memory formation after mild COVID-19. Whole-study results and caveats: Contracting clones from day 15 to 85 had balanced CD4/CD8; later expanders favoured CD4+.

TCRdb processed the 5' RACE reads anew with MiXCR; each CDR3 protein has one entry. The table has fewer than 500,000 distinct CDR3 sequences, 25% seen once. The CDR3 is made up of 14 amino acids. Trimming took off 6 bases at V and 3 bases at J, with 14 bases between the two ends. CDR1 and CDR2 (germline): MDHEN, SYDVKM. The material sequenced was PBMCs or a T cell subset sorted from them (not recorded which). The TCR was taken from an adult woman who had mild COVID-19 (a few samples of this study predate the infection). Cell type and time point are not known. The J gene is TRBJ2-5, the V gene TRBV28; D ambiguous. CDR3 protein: CASSEYLTEETQYF. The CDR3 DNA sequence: TGTGCCAGCAGCGAATACTTGACGGAAGAGACCCAGTACTTC.